This TCR beta chain was obtained from a study of blood T cell repertoires in COVID-19 (TCRdb year 2020). Background on the whole study: Collaborator samples came from the United States, Italy and Spain and covered acute and convalescent phases of COVID-19. Deeply sampled blood TCRbeta repertoires from subjects exposed to, actively infected with, or recovered from COVID-19 were included in the dataset. Nearly every sample came with metadata listing a de-identified subject ID, COVID-19 status, age in years and sex. The repertoires were released in a freely available public database intended as a resource for research on the immune response to SARS-CoV-2. The material from the prospective study consisted of cDNA or gDNA derived from T cells, B-cell-depleted T cells, or PBMCs. The samples were drawn from the first 160 participants of the ongoing ImmuneRACE study and from 950 to 1,500 subjects provided by 6 global collaborators. Where HLA class I and class II types were available, the types were taken from metadata supplied by the sample provider, not from assay-based typing. Results the study describes overall, beyond this receptor: The quantity of clinical and demographic metadata differed by source and by participant and was supplied without curation.

From the cysteine up to the phenylalanine, the CDR3 has a length of 12 residues. Only the CDR3 DNA is retained, 36 bases long and in frame from the first base. Trimming removed 1 base from V and 6 bases from J, leaving 8 bases between the germline ends. The germline V gene (reference sequence) yields SGHNT for CDR1 and YYREEE for CDR2. Details on this clone: There is no known antigen for this receptor. Per-nucleotide qualities are absent, and no much larger clonotype sits a single base away.

The immunoSEQ Assay, a bias-controlled multiplex PCR, was used to amplify TCRbeta CDR3 regions from genomic DNA. As for how the authors treated the data: Nucleated cell counts per sample were estimated from amplification of reference gene primers within the assay. To quantify the absolute abundance of each unique TCRbeta CDR3 rearrangement, sequence reads were collapsed and filtered. Productive Simpson clonality was computed per sample as the square root of Simpson's diversity index over productive rearrangements. The table comes from immuneACCESS by way of TCRdb, which keeps in-frame sequences with V and J called. Part of the clones is missing from these tables; in studies checked, under half for an unresolved V gene and the rest for unknown reasons. That table supplies the V and J calls and clone size; D and trimming were determined from the DNA. In all, the sample holds about 50,000 clones, and about nine tenths of those were seen once. The ten largest clones add up to under 8.5% of the sample.

The collaborating institutions used their own protocols to collect whole blood in K2EDTA tubes. Collaborator samples were shipped for TCRbeta analysis as frozen whole blood, isolated PBMCs, or DNA extracted from either sample type. Recombination joined TRBV5-4 with TRBJ2-7; the best D guess is TRBD1, with 6 bases matching. The clonotype was recovered from a man aged 45-60 years with active COVID-19. Sequencing input: peripheral blood. CDR3 loop: CASSLSGVEQYF. The DNA reads TGTGCCAGCAGCTTGTCAGGGGTCGAGCAGTACTTC.